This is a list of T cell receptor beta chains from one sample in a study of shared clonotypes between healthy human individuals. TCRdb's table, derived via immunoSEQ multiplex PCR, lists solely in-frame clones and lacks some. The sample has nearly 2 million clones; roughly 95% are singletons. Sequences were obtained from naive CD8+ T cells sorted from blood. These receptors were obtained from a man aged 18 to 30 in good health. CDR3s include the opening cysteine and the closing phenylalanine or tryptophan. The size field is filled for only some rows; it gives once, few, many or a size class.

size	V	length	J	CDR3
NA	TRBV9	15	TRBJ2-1	CASSVGGGAYNEQFF
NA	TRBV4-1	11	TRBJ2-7	CASSRGSEQYF
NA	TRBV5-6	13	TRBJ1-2	CASSPGDSYGYTF
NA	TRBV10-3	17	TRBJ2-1	CAISDRAVRGAYNEQFF
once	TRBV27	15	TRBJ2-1	CASSKGLAHYNEQFF
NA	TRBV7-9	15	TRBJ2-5	CASSPRGPEQETQYF
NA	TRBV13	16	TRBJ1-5	CASSQSTLERGQPQHF
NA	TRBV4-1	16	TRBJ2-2	CASSHQGGLDTGELFF
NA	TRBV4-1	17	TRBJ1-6	CASSQTAGQGIYSPLHF
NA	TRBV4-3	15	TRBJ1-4	CASSQVRDSIMGLFF
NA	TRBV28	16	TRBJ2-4	CASSLLAPIAKNIQYF
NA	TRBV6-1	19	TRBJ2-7	CASSDRPQLGLAGRYEQYF
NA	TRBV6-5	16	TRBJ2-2	CASSYSGGEHTGELFF
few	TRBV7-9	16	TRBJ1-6	CASSGRTGGDNSPLHF
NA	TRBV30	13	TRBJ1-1	CAWSEQGYTEAFF
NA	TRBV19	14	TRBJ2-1	CASSGGSSYNEQFF
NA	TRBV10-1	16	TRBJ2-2	CASSDKGQKNTGELFF
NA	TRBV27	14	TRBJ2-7	CASLGRARSYEQYF
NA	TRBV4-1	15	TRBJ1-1	CASSQKTGENTEAFF
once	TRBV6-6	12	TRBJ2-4	CASSDSTDIQYF
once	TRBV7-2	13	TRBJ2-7	CASSAGWGREQYF
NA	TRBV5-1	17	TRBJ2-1	CASRPWAEEGRNNEQFF
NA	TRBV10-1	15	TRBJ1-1	CASSESTGGDTEAFF
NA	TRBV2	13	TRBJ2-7	CASIGQGPYEQYF
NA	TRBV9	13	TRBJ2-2	CAVPRLQTGELFF
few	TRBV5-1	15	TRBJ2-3	CASSLGRGLTDTQYF
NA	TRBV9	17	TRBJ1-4	CASSVDGQVVGDEKLFF
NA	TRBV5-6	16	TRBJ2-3	CASSQSDRGVVDTQYF
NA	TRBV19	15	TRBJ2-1	CASTLTGGYYNEQFF
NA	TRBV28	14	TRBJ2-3	CASSLSRYTDTQYF
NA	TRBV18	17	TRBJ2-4	CASSPEDFIIAKNIQYF
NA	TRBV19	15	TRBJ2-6	CASSPGLSGANVLTF
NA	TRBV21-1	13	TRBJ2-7	CASTSDSAYEQYF
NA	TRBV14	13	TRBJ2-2	CASSPKNTGELFF
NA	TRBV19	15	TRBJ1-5	CASSIGSYSNQPQHF
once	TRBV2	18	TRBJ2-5	CASSSEETLAGGQETQYF
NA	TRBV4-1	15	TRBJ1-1	CASSHGQGMATEAFF
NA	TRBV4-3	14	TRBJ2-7	CASSQDRYSYEQYF
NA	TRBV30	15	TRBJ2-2	CAWSVQLTNTGELFF
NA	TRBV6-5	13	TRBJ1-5	CASSDRSNQPQHF
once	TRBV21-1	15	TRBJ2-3	CASSKPGGGADTQYF
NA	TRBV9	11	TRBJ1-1	CASSRDNEAFF
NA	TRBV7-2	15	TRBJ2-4	CASSLGQGAKNIQYF
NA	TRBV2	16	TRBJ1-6	CASSDPGTGDNSPLHF
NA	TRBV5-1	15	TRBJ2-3	CASSFWAGGTDTQYF
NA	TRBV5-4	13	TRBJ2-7	CASSEGAQDEQYF
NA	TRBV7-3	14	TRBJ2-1	CASSLKLAGGEQFF
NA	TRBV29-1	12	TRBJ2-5	CSVRTGGETQYF
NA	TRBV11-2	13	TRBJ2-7	CASSLEASYEQYF
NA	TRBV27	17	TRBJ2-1	CASSLIARGAAYNEQFF
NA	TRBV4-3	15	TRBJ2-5	CASSQDRGEGETQYF
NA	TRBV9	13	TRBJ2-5	CASSPGYQETQYF
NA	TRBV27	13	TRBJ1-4	CASSSDMREKLFF
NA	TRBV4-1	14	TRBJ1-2	CASSQSPGPDGYTF